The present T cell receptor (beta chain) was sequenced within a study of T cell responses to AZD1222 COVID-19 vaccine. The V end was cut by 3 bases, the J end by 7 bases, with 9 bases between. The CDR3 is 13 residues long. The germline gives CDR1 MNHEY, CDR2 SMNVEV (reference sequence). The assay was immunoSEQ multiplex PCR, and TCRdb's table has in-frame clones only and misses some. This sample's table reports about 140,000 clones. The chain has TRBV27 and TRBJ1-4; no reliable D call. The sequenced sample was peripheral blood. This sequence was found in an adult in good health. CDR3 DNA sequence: TGTGCCAGCAGTTTCCGGAGAGCTGAAAAACTGTTTTTT. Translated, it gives CASSFRRAEKLFF.